These 23 T cell receptor beta chains were sequenced from one sample in a study of T cells in Graves' hyperthyroidism and ophthalmopathy. The investigators amplified TCR beta CDR3 regions from RNA transcripts. Primed by the HTBI set, a first-round RT-PCR was run on the TCR CDR3. TCRdb re-called the multiplex PCR reads through MiXCR, storing one row per CDR3 protein. The data contain hundreds of thousands of distinct CDR3 sequences, about 15% of them singletons. Material for sequencing was blood. All receptors derive from a man aged 18 to 30 with Graves' ophthalmopathy.

This clonotype was observed a handful of times. CDR3 amino acids: CASSEDNEQYF. Here the CDR3 DNA reads TGTGCCAGCAGTGAAGACAATGAGCAGTACTTC. The rearrangement links TRBV2 to TRBJ2-7; no clear D gene. The CDR3 consists of 11 residues. Trimming took off 1 base at V and 7 bases at J, with 5 bases between the two ends. The germline V gene has CDR1 SNHLY and CDR2 FYNNEI.

In its sample, this clonotype was seen a few times. The junction differs from germline at one of its ends, possibly a read error. The chain joins TRBV12-5 to TRBJ2-7; possible D gene TRBD1, 5 bases. CDR1 is LGHNT and CDR2 is FRNRAP in the germline V gene. The CDR3 has 14 amino acids. CDR3 sequence reads: CASGLAGLSHEQYF. CDR3 nucleotide sequence: TGTGCTAGTGGTTTGGCAGGGCTCTCCCACGAGCAGTACTTC.

The gene calls are TRBV7-2 and TRBJ2-7; weak D call: TRBD1 (5 bases). Germline CDR1 SGHTA, CDR2 FQGNSA. Trimming cost V 6 bases and J 4 bases, with 22 bases left between them. The CDR3 is made up of 16 amino acids. CDR3 sequence: CASSEAAGYSLYEQYF. For the CDR3, the DNA is TGTGCCAGCAGTGAGGCCGCAGGGTACTCGTTATACGAGCAGTACTTC.

V gene TRBV14 combines with J gene TRBJ2-1; D gene uncertain. Looked up from germline, CDR1 is SGHDN and CDR2 is FVKESK. The germline V and J ends were trimmed by 0 bases and 10 bases, with 10 bases remaining between them. CDR3 length: 13 residues. Here the CDR3 reads CASSQDLGSEQFF. As DNA, the CDR3 is TGTGCCAGCAGCCAAGATCTTGGGTCCGAGCAGTTCTTC.

This chain uses TRBV11-2 with TRBJ2-1; 7 bases match TRBD1. The CDR3 consists of 17 residues. V trimming: 2 bases; J trimming: 4 bases; junction bases outside the gene matches: 11. Germline loops: CDR1 SGHAT, CDR2 FQNNGV. In DNA form, the CDR3 reads TGTGCCAGCAGCTTAAGGGCAGGGGGAGTGGGATACAATGAGCAGTTCTTC. The encoded protein is CASSLRAGGVGYNEQFF.

V is TRBV18 and J is TRBJ1-2, with D possibly TRBD1 on 5 matching bases. From germline, CDR1 is KGHSH and CDR2 LQKENI. Trimming pared 3 bases from V and 5 bases from J, leaving 16 bases between. The CDR3 has 15 residues. CDR3 DNA sequence: TGTGCCAGCTCACCTACCGGGACCGGGGTATATGGCTACACCTTC. Its translation is CASSPTGTGVYGYTF.

This clonotype was counted many times. This sequence joins TRBV6-5 and TRBJ2-1, with 7 positions matching TRBD1. CDR3 length: 15 residues. The trim removed 0 bases at V and 7 bases at J, leaving 6 bases unmatched. Germline V gene sequence: CDR1 MNHEY, CDR2 SVGAGI. The CDR3 sequence: CASSYSTRGWNEQFF. The CDR3, as DNA: TGTGCCAGCAGTTACTCGACCAGGGGGTGGAATGAGCAGTTCTTC.

This clonotype was picked up many times. V and J are TRBV5-1 and TRBJ1-1; tentatively, D is TRBD1 (5 bases). CDR1 SGHRS and CDR2 YFSETQ come from the germline V gene. The CDR3 is 14 residues long. Trimming took off 4 bases at V and 5 bases at J, with 15 bases between the two ends. The CDR3 DNA reads as TGCGCCAGCAGCATAGGGACGGCATATACTGAAGCTTTCTTT. Translation gives CASSIGTAYTEAFF.

The J gene is TRBJ2-1, the V gene TRBV7-9, with 7 bases aligning to TRBD2. Germline V gene sequence: CDR1 SEHNR, CDR2 FQNEAQ (reference sequence). Germline trimming cut 1 base from V and 7 bases from J; bases unmatched to any gene: 7. CDR3 length equals 15 residues. The DNA of the CDR3 is TGTGCCAGCAGCTTAGAGACGGGACTATCGAATGAGCAGTTCTTC. Translation: CASSLETGLSNEQFF.

This clonotype was seen many times. This chain connects TRBV3-1 to TRBJ2-1; D may be TRBD2 (6 bases). Trimming cost V 2 bases and J 7 bases, with 18 bases left between them. CDR1 and CDR2 from the germline V gene are LGHDT and YNNKEL (reference sequence). The length of the CDR3 is 16 residues. CDR3 sequence reads: CASSQLSLAGGNEQFF. CDR3 bases: TGTGCCAGCAGCCAACTCTCACTAGCTGGTGGGAATGAGCAGTTCTTC.

The table lists this clonotype with many counts. The rearrangement uses TRBV19 and TRBJ2-2; 10 bases map to TRBD2. The V gene's germline CDR1 is LNHDA and CDR2 SQIVND (reference sequence). Losses at the gene ends were 6 bases for V and 4 bases for J; bases not matched to a gene: 14. CDR3 length equals 18 residues. The CDR3 nucleotides are TGTGCCAGTAGGAGGACTAGCGGTTCCCAAGTGATCACCGGGGAGCTGTTTTTT. The encoded protein is CASRRTSGSQVITGELFF.

This clonotype was seen at least ten times. The V gene is TRBV3-1, the J gene TRBJ2-5; D possibly matches TRBD1 or TRBD2 (6 bases each). The germline V gene has CDR1 LGHDT and CDR2 YNNKEL (reference sequence). Trimming took off 3 bases at V and 9 bases at J, with 8 bases between the two ends. The CDR3 has 11 amino acids. The CDR3 reads CASSQEGAQYF. The CDR3 coding sequence is TGTGCCAGCAGCCAGGAGGGGGCCCAGTACTTC.

This chain connects TRBV7-2 to TRBJ2-7; D unresolved. CDR1 and CDR2 from the germline V gene are SGHTA and FQGNSA. This CDR3 is 13 amino acids long. With 2 bases removed from V and 5 bases from J, the gap between germline ends came to 10 bases. CDR3 residues: CASSLRQGDEQYF. CDR3 sequence (DNA): TGTGCCAGCAGCTTAAGGCAAGGCGACGAGCAGTACTTC.

This clonotype was observed at least ten times. The CDR3 nucleotides read TGTGCCAGCAGCCAAGTAAGCCCACTCAATGAGCAGTTCTTC. Its protein product is CASSQVSPLNEQFF. V is TRBV3-1 and J is TRBJ2-1, with D unclear. Germline-derived CDR1 and CDR2 are LGHDT and YNNKEL (reference sequence). With 1 base removed from V and 6 bases from J, the gap between germline ends came to 10 bases. This CDR3 has 14 residues.

This clonotype was recorded many times. The J gene is TRBJ2-7, the V gene TRBV11-1; D may be TRBD2 (6 bases). This CDR3 region has 13 residues. V lost 1 base, J lost 6 bases, and 10 bases lay in between. CDR1 and CDR2 from the germline V gene are SGHAT and FQDESV (reference sequence). The CDR3 sequence is CASSLGLVGEQYF. In DNA form, the CDR3 reads TGTGCCAGCAGCTTAGGACTAGTAGGCGAGCAGTACTTC.

This clonotype was picked up many times. V gene TRBV2 combines with J gene TRBJ2-7; D gene unclear. CDR3 length: 12 amino acids. Germline V lookup: CDR1 SNHLY, CDR2 FYNNEI. V was clipped by 6 bases and J by 0 bases, with 6 bases between them. The CDR3 DNA follows: TGTGCCAGCAGCAGGTTCTCCTACGAGCAGTACTTC. It codes for CASSRFSYEQYF.

This clonotype occurred many times. The chain combines TRBV11-2 with TRBJ2-7, with no clear D. The CDR3 loop spans 12 amino acids. Germline V gives CDR1 SGHAT, CDR2 FQNNGV. V gave up 3 bases and J gave up 5 bases, with 8 bases separating them. This CDR3 is CASSFVVHEQYF. The CDR3 nucleotides are TGTGCCAGCAGCTTTGTGGTCCACGAGCAGTACTTC.

This clonotype was detected ten times or more. This sequence joins TRBV2 and TRBJ2-1, with TRBD2 identical over 13 bases. The length of the CDR3 is 15 residues. The junction had 3 bases not matched to a gene; V was cut back by 4 bases and J by 6 bases. CDR1 and CDR2 from the germline V gene are SNHLY and FYNNEI. The CDR3 DNA is TGTGCCAGCAGTGGGACTAGCGGGGGATCCAATGAGCAGTTCTTC. Protein sequence: CASSGTSGGSNEQFF.

There are many counts of this clonotype. J is TRBJ2-7 and V is TRBV18; D possibly uses TRBD1 or TRBD2 (5 bases each). CDR3 length: 12 amino acids. With 6 bases removed from V and 7 bases from J, the gap between germline ends came to 13 bases. Looked up from germline, CDR1 is KGHSH and CDR2 is LQKENI. The CDR3 loop reads CASSRDQGEQYF. CDR3 in DNA: TGTGCCAGCTCCCGGGACCAAGGGGAGCAGTACTTC.

The V and J genes are TRBV14 and TRBJ2-7; D call uncertain. The V and J ends lost 1 base and 3 bases respectively, with 13 bases between them. Germline V gene data show CDR1 as SGHDN and CDR2 as FVKESK. This CDR3 is 15 amino acids long. The CDR3 bases are TGTGCCAGCAGCCAAGTAGCCAGGAGAGTCTACGAGCAGTACTTC. It specifies CASSQVARRVYEQYF.

This clonotype was counted a few times. CDR3 amino acids: CASSYRTDGLGEQYF. The CDR3 bases are TGTGCCAGCAGTTACCGAACCGACGGGTTGGGAGAGCAGTACTTC. The chain has TRBV6-5 and TRBJ2-7; D not certain. V was trimmed by 2 bases and J by 7 bases, leaving 18 bases between them. Germline V gene data show CDR1 as MNHEY and CDR2 as SVGAGI. The CDR3 is 15 amino acids.

As to this clonotype: A clone one base away is much larger, so this may be a read error. The rearrangement uses TRBV14 and TRBJ2-1; D ambiguous. The V gene's germline CDR1 is SGHDN and CDR2 FVKESK. This CDR3 is built from 11 residues. The CDR3, as DNA: TGTGCCAGCAGCCAAGCAAATGAGCAGCTCTTC. Translation gives CASSQANEQLF. Drawing the rest from reference TRBV14 and TRBJ2-1, the complete variable domain is EAGVTQFPSHSVIEKGQTVTLRCDPISGHDNLYWYRRVMGKEIKFLLHFVKESKQDESGMPNNRFLAERTGGTYSTLKVQPAELEDSGVYFCASSQANEQLFGPGTRLTVL.

With respect to this clonotype: The junction shows a germline mismatch at one end, possibly a read error. This chain connects TRBV27 to TRBJ2-2, with D possibly matching TRBD2 (5 bases). The CDR3 extends over 13 amino acids. CDR1 and CDR2 from the germline V gene are MNHEY and SMNVEV (reference sequence). The CDR3 is CAGSPRENGELFF. For the CDR3, the DNA is TGTGCCGGCAGCCCTCGGGAAAACGGGGAGCTGTTTTTT.